This is a list of T cell receptor beta chains from one sample in a study of T cell responses to AZD1222 COVID-19 vaccine. Assay: immunoSEQ multiplex PCR; the TCRdb copy retains only in-frame clones and omits some. The sample gives some 150,000 clones, approximately 95% of which show up once; over 0.85% is in the top ten. The sequenced sample was peripheral blood, obtained on day 0 of MenACWY control vaccination. These receptors were taken from an adult in good health. Both conserved end residues are part of each CDR3. The order of the fields is clone size, V gene, D gene, J gene, CDR3 DNA, CDR3 protein. D genes are given only for firm matches. Size is omitted from some rows. Given values are once, few, many or a class for expanded clones.

.	TRBV2	.	TRBJ1-1	TGTGCCAGCCGAAGGGACATTTCGAACACTGAAGCTTTCTTT	CASRRDISNTEAFF
.	TRBV12-3/TRBV12-4	.	TRBJ2-3	TGTGCCAGCAGTTTTCCTGCCGGTATGGAGTATTTT	CASSFPAGMEYF
.	TRBV24-1	.	TRBJ1-2	TGTGCCACCAGTGATTCTCCCCAGTATGGCTACACCTTC	CATSDSPQYGYTF
once	TRBV28	.	TRBJ2-4	TGTGCCAGCAGCCCCCCTCTGGGCAGGGGGGAATTAGCCAAAAACATTCAGTACTTC	CASSPPLGRGELAKNIQYF
.	TRBV24-1	TRBD2	TRBJ2-5	TGTGCCACCAGTTCACTAGCGGGAGGGCGGGAGACCCAGTACTTC	CATSSLAGGRETQYF
.	TRBV12-3/TRBV12-4	.	TRBJ2-1	TGTGCCAGCAGTGTGAACGGCAATGAGCAGTTCTTC	CASSVNGNEQFF
few	TRBV19	.	TRBJ2-5	TGTGCCAGTAGTATAGAGGGCAGAGGCGAGACCCAGTACTTC	CASSIEGRGETQYF
.	TRBV6-2/TRBV6-3	TRBD1	TRBJ1-4	TGTGCCAGCAGCCCCTGGGGGACAGGGAATCAGGAAGCGCCTCCCTTTAATGAAAAACTGTTTTTT	CASSPWGTGNQEAPPFNEKLFF
.	TRBV7-9	.	TRBJ2-2	TGTGCCAGCAGCCCCACATGGGGGGACGAGGCCACCGGGGAGCTGTTTTTT	CASSPTWGDEATGELFF
.	TRBV7-2	.	TRBJ2-7	TGTGCCAGCAGCTTAGAGGTGGGCTTGGCCAGCTCCTACGAGCAGTACTTC	CASSLEVGLASSYEQYF
.	TRBV3-1/TRBV3-2	.	TRBJ2-1	TGTGCCAGCAGGCGGGTGGGTGGAGATTACAATGAGCAGTTCTTC	CASRRVGGDYNEQFF
.	TRBV2	TRBD2	TRBJ2-5	TGTGCCAGCAGTGGAAAAGCGGGAGGCCTCCAAGAGACCCAGTACTTC	CASSGKAGGLQETQYF
.	TRBV27	.	TRBJ1-5	TGTGCCAGCAGCACACAGAGGGGGAATAGCAATCAGCCCCAGCATTTT	CASSTQRGNSNQPQHF
.	TRBV4-2	.	TRBJ1-2	TGTGCCAGCAGCCAAGTAGGCAGATCCTATGGCTACACCTTC	CASSQVGRSYGYTF
.	TRBV6-5	TRBD2	TRBJ2-7	TGTGCCACATTAAGGGGCGGGGGGGCCGCCTACGAGCAGTACTTC	CATLRGGGAAYEQYF
.	TRBV30	.	TRBJ1-1	TGTGCCTGGAGCCCCGTTGGCCCGCAGACAATGAACACTGAAGCTTTCTTT	CAWSPVGPQTMNTEAFF
.	TRBV7-6	TRBD1	TRBJ1-3	TGTGCCAGCAGCTTAGACGGAGGACAGGTACGCCATGGAAACACCATATATTTT	CASSLDGGQVRHGNTIYF
.	TRBV9	.	TRBJ1-2	TGTGCCAGCAGCGATGCCACAGGAATACACTATGGCTACACCTTC	CASSDATGIHYGYTF
.	TRBV5-1	.	TRBJ2-1	TGCGCCAGCAGCCCCGACCATCCGACTTACAATGAGCAGTTCTTC	CASSPDHPTYNEQFF
.	TRBV6-5	.	TRBJ1-3	TGTGCCAGCAGTTACGCTGGGACACGTGGAAACACCATATATTTT	CASSYAGTRGNTIYF
.	TRBV6-6	TRBD1	TRBJ1-4	TGTGCCAGCAGTCAACATTTAGGGACAGGGGCTCGGGCAACTAATGAAAAACTGTTTTTT	CASSQHLGTGARATNEKLFF
few	TRBV2	.	TRBJ2-3	TGTGCCAGCAGTGAACGTCTCACAGATACGCAGTATTTT	CASSERLTDTQYF
.	TRBV4-1	TRBD2	TRBJ2-7	TGCGCCAGCAGCCGGGGACTAGCGGAGACCTACGAGCAGTACTTC	CASSRGLAETYEQYF
.	TRBV10-3	.	TRBJ1-1	TGTGCCTCGACCGGGCCCCTGAACACTGAAGCTTTCTTT	CASTGPLNTEAFF
.	TRBV24-1	.	TRBJ1-2	TGTGCCACCAGTGACCCCCGTGGTCCCTATGGCTACACCTTC	CATSDPRGPYGYTF
.	TRBV2	.	TRBJ1-5	TGTGCCAGCAGAGACAGGTTTAGCAATCAGCCCCAGCATTTT	CASRDRFSNQPQHF
.	TRBV5-5	.	TRBJ1-4	TGTGCCAGCAGCTTGGGCGGGAGTGGTGAAAAACTGTTTTTT	CASSLGGSGEKLFF
once	TRBV18	.	TRBJ1-6	TGTGCCAGCTCACCAGAAATATCGGCTAGCTCCTATAATTCACCCCTCCACTTT	CASSPEISASSYNSPLHF
.	TRBV3-1/TRBV3-2	TRBD2	TRBJ2-3	TGTGCCAGCAGCCTGTTAGCGGGGGGGAGCACAGATACGCAGTATTTT	CASSLLAGGSTDTQYF
.	TRBV10-3	TRBD1	TRBJ2-5	TGTGCCATCAGTACCAGGGGGGAGACCCAGTACTTC	CAISTRGETQYF
.	TRBV2	.	TRBJ2-1	TGTGCCAGCAGATCAGGGCTAGCGCTTCAGTTCTTC	CASRSGLALQFF
.	TRBV6-5	TRBD1	TRBJ1-1	TGTGCCACCATCCGAACAGGGGTTGCCACTGAAGCTTTCTTT	CATIRTGVATEAFF
.	TRBV6-5	.	TRBJ1-1	TGTGCCAGCAGACCTCCTCAGGGTTATACTGAAGCTTTCTTT	CASRPPQGYTEAFF
.	TRBV23-1	.	TRBJ2-2	TGCGCCAGCAGTCAATCTTTAAGCGGAGCCCGGGGGGAGCTGTTTTTT	CASSQSLSGARGELFF
.	TRBV28	TRBD1	TRBJ2-7	TGTGCCAGCGGCAAGTCGACAGGGGGAATCTCCGAGCAGTACTTC	CASGKSTGGISEQYF
.	TRBV7-2	.	TRBJ1-5	TGTGCCAGCAGCTTTCCTGGGGGCAATCAGCCCCAGCATTTT	CASSFPGGNQPQHF
.	TRBV24-1	.	TRBJ1-1	TGTGCCACCAGTGATTGGACAGCTGAAGCTTTCTTT	CATSDWTAEAFF
.	TRBV18	TRBD1	TRBJ1-2	TGTGCCAGCTCACCAGAGACAGGGAACTATGGCTACACCTTC	CASSPETGNYGYTF
.	TRBV5-1	.	TRBJ1-1	TGCGCCAGCAGCTTGGCCGGGATCAGGGAACGGGGAGCTTTCTTT	CASSLAGIRERGAFF
.	TRBV18	TRBD1	TRBJ1-1	TGTGCCAGCTCACCAGATCAACAGGGGATGAACACTGAAGCTTTCTTT	CASSPDQQGMNTEAFF
.	TRBV13	.	TRBJ2-5	TGTGCCAGCAGCCTAGCGCGGGAGACCCAGTACTTC	CASSLARETQYF
.	TRBV2	TRBD2	TRBJ2-5	TGTGCCAGCAGTGAAGCGTTGGCTAGCGGTGGGGCCCAGTACTTC	CASSEALASGGAQYF
once	TRBV5-1	.	TRBJ1-3	TGCGCCAGCAGCTTGGGTCCGGGCGCTGGAAACACCATATATTTT	CASSLGPGAGNTIYF
.	TRBV11-1	.	TRBJ2-3	TGTGCCAGCAGTCCCCCGAACACAGATACGCAGTATTTT	CASSPPNTDTQYF
.	TRBV5-4	.	TRBJ2-6	TGTGCCAGCAGCTATACCGGGACCAACGTCCTGACTTTC	CASSYTGTNVLTF
.	TRBV12-3/TRBV12-4	.	TRBJ1-2	TGTGCCAGCAGTTTACAGAGAAACTATGGCTACACCTTC	CASSLQRNYGYTF
.	TRBV27	.	TRBJ2-2	TGTGCCAGCAGTCGTCCGACTCGCGCGAACACCGGGGAGCTGTTTTTT	CASSRPTRANTGELFF
.	TRBV9	.	TRBJ1-2	TGTGCCAGCAGCGCCTGGATCGGAGGGAACAGCATAGCTAACTATGGCTACACCTTC	CASSAWIGGNSIANYGYTF
.	TRBV5-1	TRBD1	TRBJ1-6	TGCGCCAGCAGCTTGTCGACAGGGAGAGTCTCACCCCTCCACTTT	CASSLSTGRVSPLHF